This entry describes one T cell receptor beta chain. The antigen it recognizes is unknown. Base qualities are not provided; no much larger clone lies one nucleotide away. PBMCs were isolated by Ficoll-Paque density gradient centrifugation. The instrument was an Illumina NovaSeq 6000. Using 5'RACE with constant-segment primers, TCRalpha and TCRbeta cDNA libraries were constructed, with sample barcodes and unique molecular identifiers added in the process. RNA was extracted from every sample with Trizol reagent. The libraries were amplified in two PCR steps, and the second step added a second sample barcode and Illumina TruSeq adapters. Sequencing of the libraries was done on an Illumina NovaSeq, producing 2 x 150 bp paired-end reads. In the original analysis: Demultiplexing of reads and collapsing into UMI-guided consensus sequences were performed with migec v1.2.7. Using mixcr v2.1.11, UMI consensuses were aligned to TRA and TRB V and J templates and then assembled into clonotypes. Clonotypes were classified as expanded or contracted when called significant by both edgeR and NoisET, with noise models trained on biological replicates. For edgeR calls, the cutoffs were a false discovery rate-adjusted p below 0.01 and a log2 fold-change threshold of 1. As an exploratory analysis of dynamics, max-normalized trajectories of the 1000 most abundant clonotypes were examined by PCA with hierarchical clustering. Separately sequenced CD4+ and CD8+ repertoires were used to assign the CD4 or CD8 phenotype of responding clones. The public sequencing data were trimmed at Q25 with fastp and processed into clonotypes with MiXCR by TCRdb, which kept only in-frame beta chains. Rows with one shared CDR3 protein collapse into an entry with the most common genes and DNA. The authors' filters were not applied to this entry. For this sample there are roughly 35,000 distinct CDR3 sequences; about 7.7% appear just once. Together, the top ten hold approximately 29% of the sample.

The data belong to a study of T-cell memory formation after mild COVID-19 (dated by TCRdb to the early 2020s). Some background on the complete study: Most TCR sequence clusters were specific to one of the two donors. Longitudinal TCRalpha and TCRbeta repertoire sequencing tracked T-cell clones expanding and contracting after mild COVID-19 in a couple of donors. The cohort was made up of two young adult volunteers, one female and one male, who were previously healthy. Broad study findings and their caveats: Some responding clones were detected in pre-infection memory, suggesting pre-existing cross-reactive memory T cells joined the SARS-CoV-2 response. Balanced CD4/CD8 phenotypes were observed for clones contracting from day 15 to 85, whereas a bias towards CD4+ was observed for a second wave of clones expanding from day 15 to 37. Whether the second-wave clones peaking on day 37 were SARS-CoV-2 specific was not confirmed. Contracting CD4+ clones were located mainly in the CM and EM memory subsets, whereas CD8+ clones were found to be enriched in EMRA. The study covered only two mild cases, and larger cohorts including severe cases with pre-infection samples were considered necessary.

Via the germline V gene, CDR1 is SGHTA and CDR2 FQGNSA. The junction carries 16 bases between V and J, which are trimmed by 4 bases and 0 bases respectively. Its CDR3 holds 17 amino acids, cysteine through phenylalanine. Only the CDR3 portion is preserved as DNA: 51 bases, with reading frame beginning at the first base. The receptor was derived from a man between 18 and 29 years old who had mild COVID-19 (a few samples of this study predate the infection). The sample titles of this study are shuffled in the database, so cell type and time point are left out; the donor was told from shared clones. The chain is assembled from TRBV7-2 and TRBJ2-1, and possibly TRBD2, on 5 matching bases. The specimen sequenced was PBMCs or a T cell subset sorted from them (not recorded which). The nucleotides are TGTGCCAGCAGCTCCCTGGGGAGAATCAGCTCCTACAATGAGCAGTTCTTC. Translated, this is CASSSLGRISSYNEQFF.